These 27 T cell receptor beta chains were all obtained from the same sample, sequenced in a study of shared clonotypes between healthy human individuals. The assay was immunoSEQ multiplex PCR, and TCRdb's table has in-frame clones only and misses some. The sample includes 2 million to 3 million clones, approximately 93% seen only once; the top ten take 0.36%. Input material: naive CD4+ T cells from PBMCs. Subset reported: CD45RA+ positively selected. These receptors all stem from a man in his late teens or twenties in good health. Some clones in this sample may be carry-over from other donors' samples.

This clone was found once. The chain combines TRBV5-5 with TRBJ1-4, with no clear D. Germline V gene sequence: CDR1 SGHKS, CDR2 YYEKEE (reference sequence). V was trimmed by 0 bases and J by 7 bases, leaving 13 bases between them. This CDR3 is 15 amino acids long. The CDR3 DNA is TGTGCCAGCAGCTTGGTGGGAGGCGGGGTTGAAAAACTGTTTTTT. It codes for CASSLVGGGVEKLFF.

The CDR3 DNA reads TGTGCCAGCAGCCCCATGGGGCAGGGCACAGATACGCAGTATTTT. Translation: CASSPMGQGTDTQYF. The J gene is TRBJ2-3, the V gene TRBV7-3, with a possible D match to TRBD1 (5 bases). Between the trimmed V and J ends, which lost 5 bases and 1 base, there was a span of 13 bases. The CDR3 runs to 15 residues. Per germline, CDR1 SGHTA and CDR2 FQGTGA.

CDR3 sequence (DNA): TGTGCCAGCAGCGCCCGCACTAGCGGGGGGCCCAGTGAGCAGTTCTTC. This gives the protein CASSARTSGGPSEQFF. This chain connects TRBV11-2 to TRBJ2-1; 12 bases are a match to TRBD2. V dropped 5 bases and J dropped 9; count of bases not matched to a gene: 11. This CDR3 has 16 amino acids. Germline V gene sequence: CDR1 SGHAT, CDR2 FQNNGV.

The chain joins TRBV30 to TRBJ2-5, with 8 nucleotides matching TRBD2. From germline, CDR1 is GTSNPN and CDR2 SVGIG (reference sequence). This CDR3 contains 18 residues. V lost 2 bases to trimming and J lost 4 bases; unmatched junction nucleotides: 18. CDR3 DNA sequence: TGTGCCTGGAGTACCAGAACTAGCGGCACCCTCCTGAGAGAGACCCAGTACTTC. It codes for CAWSTRTSGTLLRETQYF.

The CDR3 sequence: CASSQPFSGAYF. The DNA of the CDR3 is TGTGCCAGCAGTCAACCCTTCTCAGGGGCCTACTTC. The gene calls are TRBV6-1 and TRBJ2-7; a weak D match, TRBD1 (6 bases). Germline values: CDR1 MNHNS, CDR2 SASEGT. Trimming took off 5 bases at V and 13 bases at J, with 18 bases between the two ends. This CDR3 is built from 12 residues.

The J gene is TRBJ2-6, the V gene TRBV4-1; no reliable D call. The CDR3 spans 17 residues. Trimming removed 1 base from V and 4 bases from J, with 14 bases in between. Germline CDR1 and CDR2: MGHRA and YSYEKL. The CDR3 region is CASSQAPPGFGANVLTF. The CDR3 region has the DNA TGCGCCAGCAGCCAAGCCCCGCCCGGTTTCGGGGCCAACGTCCTGACTTTC.

The CDR3 DNA reads TGTGCCTGGAGCGGAGCCTTGGAGGGGGCAAACATTCAGTACTTC. Protein sequence: CAWSGALEGANIQYF. The V and J genes are TRBV30 and TRBJ2-4, with D maybe TRBD1 (7 bases). With 3 bases removed from V and 6 bases from J, the gap between germline ends came to 18 bases. Germline CDR1 is GTSNPN and CDR2 is SVGIG (reference sequence). The CDR3 sequence is 15 residues long.

The J gene is TRBJ2-7, the V gene TRBV7-6, with D uncertain. This CDR3 comprises 13 residues. The germline gives CDR1 SGHVS, CDR2 FNYEAQ. V was clipped by 5 bases and J by 2 bases, with 10 bases between them. CDR3 sequence reads: CASSPDATYEQYF. DNA of the CDR3: TGTGCCAGCAGCCCTGACGCTACCTACGAGCAGTACTTC.

The J gene is TRBJ2-3, the V gene TRBV5-1; tentative D call: TRBD1 (7 bases). This CDR3 contains 15 residues. Trimming cost V 4 bases and J 0 bases, with 12 bases left between them. The germline V gene has CDR1 SGHRS and CDR2 YFSETQ. CDR3 amino acids: CASSRPGGSTDTQYF. CDR3 DNA: TGCGCCAGCAGCCGTCCAGGGGGGAGCACAGATACGCAGTATTTT. The full variable domain, rest sourced from reference TRBV5-1 and TRBJ2-3, is KAGVTQTPRYLIKTRGQQVTLSCSPISGHRSVSWYQQTPGQGLQFLFEYFSETQRNKGNFPGRFSGRQFSNSRSEMNVSTLELGDSALYLCASSRPGGSTDTQYFGPGTRLTVL.

The rearrangement links TRBV18 to TRBJ1-2; no firm D call. Trimming removed 1 base at V and 2 bases at J, with 23 bases between. The length of the CDR3 is 19 residues. Germline assignment: CDR1 KGHSH and CDR2 LQKENI. Here the CDR3 reads CASSPLSTGSAATNYGYTF. The DNA for the CDR3 is TGTGCCAGCTCACCACTTTCGACTGGGTCCGCGGCCACAAACTATGGCTACACCTTC.

The chain carries TRBV19 and TRBJ1-2; D gene ambiguous. The V end lost 8 bases, the J end lost 4 bases, and 5 bases lay between the germline ends. Germline V gene lookup returns CDR1 LNHDA and CDR2 SQIVND (reference sequence). The CDR3 runs 10 residues. The CDR3 loop is CASGSYGYTF. Here the CDR3 DNA reads TGTGCCAGTGGTAGCTATGGCTACACCTTC.

The chain uses TRBV11-3 and TRBJ2-1; 8 nucleotides agree with TRBD2. The CDR3 spans 14 residues. V lost 3 bases to trimming and J lost 5 bases; unmatched junction nucleotides: 3. Germline V gene data show CDR1 as SGHNT and CDR2 as YENEEA. Here the CDR3 reads CASSFGRVNNEQFF. In DNA form, the CDR3 reads TGTGCCAGCAGCTTCGGGAGGGTGAACAATGAGCAGTTCTTC.

The table lists this clone with a count of one. At one boundary the junction diverges from the germline segment, which might be a read error. The chain links TRBV10-2 to TRBJ2-4; TRBD1 aligns across 11 bases. The CDR3 spans 19 residues. Per the germline V gene, CDR1 is WSHSY and CDR2 is SAAADI. CDR3 in DNA: TGCGCCAGCAGTGATCCGGCGGGACAGGGGGGATTAGCCAAAAACATTCAGTGCTTC. Translating gives CASSDPAGQGGLAKNIQCF.

This sequence joins TRBV11-3 and TRBJ2-4; TRBD2 aligns across 14 bases. This CDR3 has 18 amino acids. Trimming removed 0 bases from V and 0 bases from J; junction bases left unmatched: 1. In germline, CDR1 is SGHNT, CDR2 YENEEA. The DNA of the CDR3 is TGTGCCAGCAGCTTAGATGGGACTAGCGGGGGAGCCAAAAACATTCAGTACTTC. Translating it yields CASSLDGTSGGAKNIQYF.

The V gene is TRBV4-2, the J gene TRBJ2-7, with TRBD2 identical over 7 bases. The CDR3 consists of 17 residues. The germline V gene has CDR1 LGHNA and CDR2 YNFKEQ. The ends lost 3 bases at V and 9 bases at J; junction bases unmatched: 20. CDR3 DNA: TGTGCCAGCAGCCATCCCCGGAGGAGCGGAGCCACGGGGGGGCAGTACTTC. Residues: CASSHPRRSGATGGQYF.

The V call is TRBV19, the J call TRBJ1-3, with TRBD1 as a possible D gene (5 bases). This CDR3 comprises 13 residues. Trimming pared 10 bases from V and 2 bases from J, leaving 12 bases between. The germline V gene encodes CDR1 LNHDA and CDR2 SQIVND (reference sequence). This chain's CDR3 is CATDSRAGNTIYF. CDR3 in DNA: TGTGCCACCGACTCCAGGGCTGGAAACACCATATATTTT.

The rearrangement uses TRBV27 and TRBJ1-1; TRBD1 agrees at 8 bases. Trimming cost V 7 bases and J 5 bases; bases outside gene matches: 15. Germline CDR1 reads MNHEY; CDR2 reads SMNVEV (reference sequence). The CDR3 runs to 16 residues. The CDR3 sequence is CASTPRGQGALTEAFF. In DNA, the CDR3 is TGTGCCAGCACCCCAAGGGGGCAGGGGGCTTTAACTGAAGCTTTCTTT.

This chain connects TRBV4-1 to TRBJ2-1, with a weak D call TRBD2 (5 bases). Germline assignment: CDR1 MGHRA and CDR2 YSYEKL. The CDR3 extends over 13 amino acids. Trimming pared 6 bases from V and 3 bases from J, leaving 9 bases between. The CDR3 is CASSQRDYNEQFF. The CDR3 DNA reads as TGCGCCAGCAGTCAGAGGGACTACAATGAGCAGTTCTTC.

This chain connects TRBV6-5 to TRBJ2-1, with 7 positions matching TRBD2. The V gene end was trimmed by 6 bases and the J gene end by 3 bases; junction bases not matched to a gene: 8. CDR1 and CDR2 from the germline V gene are MNHEY and SVGAGI. The CDR3 spans 15 residues. In nucleotides, the CDR3 is TGTGCCAGCAGGGGAGCGGGATCTTTCTACAATGAGCAGTTCTTC. This codes for CASRGAGSFYNEQFF.

The V gene is TRBV5-1, the J gene TRBJ1-1; D uncertain. The germline V gene encodes CDR1 SGHRS and CDR2 YFSETQ. The V gene lost 4 bases and the J gene lost 1 base, with 11 bases spanning the gap. This CDR3 contains 14 residues. In DNA, the CDR3 is TGCGCCAGCAGCCCAGTCCTAACGAACACTGAAGCTTTCTTT. It is translated as CASSPVLTNTEAFF.

The rearrangement uses TRBV6-6 and TRBJ1-4; D is perhaps TRBD1 (6 bases). Looked up from germline, CDR1 is MNHNY and CDR2 is SVGAGI (reference sequence). The CDR3 totals 16 residues. V was trimmed by 5 bases and J by 0 bases, leaving 13 bases between them. The DNA of the CDR3 is TGTGCCAGCAGTACCCGACAGGCGGCAACTAATGAAAAACTGTTTTTT. Its protein is CASSTRQAATNEKLFF.

The V gene is TRBV27, the J gene TRBJ1-6; D perhaps matches TRBD1 (5 bases). This CDR3 has 13 amino acids. V shed 5 bases and J shed 7 bases, with 9 bases lying between them. Germline V gene lookup returns CDR1 MNHEY and CDR2 SMNVEV (reference sequence). The CDR3, as DNA: TGTGCCAGCAGTCAGGAGGGGAATTCACCCCTCCACTTT. Translated: CASSQEGNSPLHF.

The CDR3 loop reads CASGRASGELFF. CDR3 DNA: TGTGCCAGCGGCAGGGCCTCCGGGGAGCTGTTTTTT. The chain employs TRBV14 and TRBJ2-2; D possibly corresponds to TRBD1 (5 bases). The CDR3 spans 12 residues. In germline, CDR1 is SGHDN, CDR2 FVKESK. V gave up 8 bases and J gave up 6 bases, with 10 bases separating them.

The chain joins TRBV9 to TRBJ1-2; D possibly corresponds to TRBD1 (5 bases). This CDR3 has 15 amino acids. Germline CDR1 is SGDLS and CDR2 is YYNGEE. Trimming took off 0 bases at V and 0 bases at J, with 9 bases between the two ends. This CDR3 is CASSVGRAANYGYTF. The CDR3 DNA reads as TGTGCCAGCAGCGTAGGCAGGGCTGCTAACTATGGCTACACCTTC.

The chain joins TRBV19 to TRBJ2-3; 9 positions match TRBD2. CDR1 is LNHDA, CDR2 SQIVND, per germline (reference sequence). V dropped 6 bases and J dropped 6; count of bases not matched to a gene: 7. This CDR3 is 14 amino acids long. The chain's CDR3 is CASRFSGRVDTQYF. The DNA for the CDR3 is TGTGCCAGTAGATTTAGCGGGAGAGTTGATACGCAGTATTTT.

The chain recombines TRBV9 with TRBJ2-7, with 9 bases fitting TRBD1. CDR1 and CDR2 from the germline V gene are SGDLS and YYNGEE. V was pared by 4 bases and J by 4 bases, with 6 bases of the junction left unmatched. There are 14 residues in the CDR3. CDR3 in amino acids: CASSKGTGPYEQYF. The CDR3 nucleotides read TGTGCCAGCAGCAAGGGGACAGGGCCTTACGAGCAGTACTTC.

In its sample, this clone was seen once. The chain couples TRBV28 to TRBJ2-5, with 13 bases that match TRBD2. Germline V CDR1 and CDR2: MDHEN, SYDVKM. Trimming removed 7 bases from V and 5 bases from J; junction bases left unmatched: 7. This CDR3 spans 15 amino acids. CDR3 sequence reads: CASTLGTSGIETQYF. The CDR3 nucleotides read TGTGCCAGCACCCTAGGGACTAGCGGGATTGAGACCCAGTACTTC.